The clone carrying this T cell receptor beta chain was detected many times. Antigen: not known. From the 5' RACE reads, TCRdb called clonotypes with MiXCR, one entry per CDR3 protein. The data show some 61,000 distinct CDR3 sequences, 7.5% to 9.5% seen once. There are 14 residues in the CDR3. Germline V gives CDR1 LGHDT, CDR2 YNNKEL (reference sequence). The V gene lost 4 bases and the J gene lost 15 bases, with 22 bases spanning the gap. The sample comes from a study of early T cells in non-severe SARS-CoV-2 infection. Study-level results: Matches to VDJdb favored anti-spike CD8 responses and missed private and CD4 specificities.

The chain uses TRBV3-1 and TRBJ2-1, with D possibly being TRBD2 (5 bases). Source: whole blood, taken at baseline. The clonotype originates from an adult who was a healthcare worker with PCR-confirmed SARS-CoV-2 infection or an uninfected control (not recorded which). CDR3 sequence: CASSLGGDGQRLFF. CDR3 bases: TGTGCCAGCAGCCTCGGAGGAGACGGCCAGAGGCTGTTCTTC.